This entry concerns a single T cell receptor (beta chain). Its antigen is still unknown. The method was immunoSEQ multiplex PCR; TCRdb's version includes in-frame clones alone and lacks a portion of them. Of about 39,000 clones listed, 75% to 85% are singletons. These data come from a study of T cells in localized non-small cell lung cancer. Study-wide points: Since sequencing was restricted to only one region of the tumor, intratumor heterogeneity remains a possibility. An association was observed between higher blood T cell density and longer overall survival.

The germline V gene has CDR1 SGHDT and CDR2 YYEEEE. V trimming: 4 bases; J trimming: 4 bases; junction bases outside the gene matches: 5. There are 15 residues in the CDR3. The chain carries TRBV5-6 and TRBJ2-3; 11 nucleotides line up with TRBD2. Specimen: PBMCs, collected before any cancer treatment. The sequence was collected from a woman between 35 and 75 years old with stage II squamous cell lung carcinoma. CDR3 sequence (DNA): TGTGCCAGCAGCCCTCTAGCGGGGGGTGCAGATACGCAGTATTTT. This codes for CASSPLAGGADTQYF.